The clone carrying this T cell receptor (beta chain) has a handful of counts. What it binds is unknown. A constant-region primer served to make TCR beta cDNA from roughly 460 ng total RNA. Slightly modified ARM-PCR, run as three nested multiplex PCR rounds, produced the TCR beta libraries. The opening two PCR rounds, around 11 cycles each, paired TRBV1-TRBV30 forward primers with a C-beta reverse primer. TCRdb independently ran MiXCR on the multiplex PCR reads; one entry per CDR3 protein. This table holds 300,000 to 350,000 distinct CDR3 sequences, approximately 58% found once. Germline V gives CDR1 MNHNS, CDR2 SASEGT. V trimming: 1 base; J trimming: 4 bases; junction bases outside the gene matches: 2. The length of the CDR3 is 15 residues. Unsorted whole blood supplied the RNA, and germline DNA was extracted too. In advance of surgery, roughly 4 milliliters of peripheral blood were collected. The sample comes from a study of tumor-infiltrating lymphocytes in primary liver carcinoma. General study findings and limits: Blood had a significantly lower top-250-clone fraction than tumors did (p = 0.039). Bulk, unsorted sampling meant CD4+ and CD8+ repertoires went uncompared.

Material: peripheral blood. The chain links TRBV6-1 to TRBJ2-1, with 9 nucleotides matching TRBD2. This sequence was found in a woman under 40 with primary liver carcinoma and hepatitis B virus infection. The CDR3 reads CASSEGLAAYNEQFF. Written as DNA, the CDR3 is TGTGCCAGCAGTGAAGGACTAGCGGCATACAATGAGCAGTTCTTC.